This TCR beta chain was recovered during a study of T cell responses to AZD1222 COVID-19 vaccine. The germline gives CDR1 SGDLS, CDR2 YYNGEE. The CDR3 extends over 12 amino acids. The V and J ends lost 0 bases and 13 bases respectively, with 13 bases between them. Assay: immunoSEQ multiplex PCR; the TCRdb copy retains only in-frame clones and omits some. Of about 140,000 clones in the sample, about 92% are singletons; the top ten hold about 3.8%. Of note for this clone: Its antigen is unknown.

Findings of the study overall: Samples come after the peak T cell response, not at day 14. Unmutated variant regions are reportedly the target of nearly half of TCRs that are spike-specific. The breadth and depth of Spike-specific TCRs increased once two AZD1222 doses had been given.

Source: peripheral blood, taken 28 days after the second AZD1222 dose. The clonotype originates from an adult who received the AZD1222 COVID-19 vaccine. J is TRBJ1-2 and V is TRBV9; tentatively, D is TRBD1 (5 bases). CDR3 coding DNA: TGTGCCAGCAGCGTAGTGGGCGAGGGGCCCACCTTC. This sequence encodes CASSVVGEGPTF.